This TCR beta chain was found in a study of Ad26.COV2.S vaccination and SARS-CoV-2 variants (dated by TCRdb to 2020 to 2023). About the study as a whole: Donors in the vaccine arm were drawn from COV1001, a multicentre, randomized, double-blind, placebo-controlled phase I-IIa trial testing Ad26.COV2.S in healthy adults. Ad26.COV2.S was administered intramuscularly at 5 x 10^10 or 1 x 10^11 viral particles, either as a single shot or as two shots given 56 days apart. TCRbeta repertoire sequencing served as the tool for gauging how specific and how broad the SARS-CoV-2-reactive T cell receptors were following Ad26.COV2.S vaccination. A total of around 32 samples were included in the TCR-sequenced set, comprising about 20 Ad26.COV2.S vaccine recipients, 5 placebo recipients and 8 SARS-CoV-2 convalescent individuals. Trial participants were randomized into five groups of five, in which low-dose or high-dose Ad26.COV2.S was given once or twice, or placebo was given on both occasions. Investigators did not know the trial group allocation while performing experiments and assessing outcomes.

The immunoSEQ Assay was used to sequence TCRbeta CDR3 regions. After extraction, genomic DNA underwent amplification by bias-controlled multiplex PCR, followed by high-throughput sequencing. Under the source paper's analysis protocol: Collapsing and filtering of sequences were performed to quantify the absolute abundance of each unique TCRbeta CDR3 region. T cell fraction was estimated by normalizing TCRbeta template counts to usable DNA, with usable DNA measured through amplification of reference genes found in all nucleated cells. Repertoire TCRs were annotated as SARS-CoV-2-specific by exact matching of V gene, CDR3 amino acid sequence and J gene to a known reactive TCR set. MIRA supplied the reference SARS-CoV-2 TCR set, which was filtered for enrichment in COVID-19-positive ImmuneCODE repertoires so that public or cross-reactive TCRs were removed. Based on the MIRA antigens, annotated TCRs were further analysed at the level of specific ORF or position within ORF. Depth was the summed frequency of annotated unique rearrangements, while breadth was defined as annotated unique rearrangements over total unique productive rearrangements. Two-sided Wilcoxon rank-sum tests were used to compare TCR breadth between groups. TCRdb limited this immuneACCESS table to in-frame rearrangements with V and J called. A share of clones is missing; checked studies link under half to unresolved V genes, and the rest is unexplained. V, J and clone size are taken as reported in that table, and D and trimming were inferred from the DNA itself. Here the sample has some 640,000 clones; roughly 90% occur a single time. Over 1.3% of the sample belongs to the ten largest clones.

With respect to this clone: What antigen it recognizes has not been identified. Per-base qualities were not stored, and no clone one base away is much larger.

What the authors observed across the whole study: Vaccine and placebo recipients had comparable non-spike TCR breadth, which fits with the vaccine containing only spike. The study was not powered to compare responses between vaccine doses or regimens. Higher spike-specific TCR breadth was observed in Ad26.COV2.S recipients than in placebo recipients (P = 0.0014). According to the authors, total T cell responses may have been underestimated by the TCR breadth and depth analyses. After vaccination, spike-specific CD8+ and CD4+ T cell responses were reported to show substantial breadth.

Read against the paper, the sample's treatment or condition label means: over 15 received Ad26.COV2.S at low or high dose, single or two shots; about five received placebo; per-sample allocation not given. Repertoires of vaccine and placebo recipients were sequenced from samples collected on day 63 after the first injection. In Cohort 1b, 25 adults aged 18-55 years were enrolled at a single site in Boston, USA, between 29 July and 7 August 2020. Ad26.COV2.S was a replication-incompetent adenovirus type 26 vector expressing a prefusion-stabilized SARS-CoV-2 spike protein from the original Wuhan strain. The germline V and J ends show losses of 2 bases and 5 bases respectively, and no gene match explains 7 bases of the junction. Reading from cysteine to phenylalanine, the CDR3 counts 15 amino acids. Only the CDR3 DNA is retained, 45 bases long and in frame from the first base. As encoded in the germline V gene, CDR1 is LGHNA while CDR2 is YNFKEQ.

The chain is encoded by TRBV4-2 joined to TRBJ1-1; 8 junctional bases match TRBD1. The source is a person between 18 and 60 years old who received the Ad26.COV2.S COVID-19 vaccine or a placebo. The material sequenced was peripheral blood, taken in a trial of Ad26.COV2.S vaccine versus placebo. In nucleotides, the sequence is TGTGCCAGCAGCCAAACGGACAGGGAGAGGACTGAAGCTTTCTTT. This sequence encodes CASSQTDRERTEAFF.